The 15 T cell receptor beta chains below were found in one sample sequenced in a study of spatial heterogeneity in lung cancer. Study-level points and caveats: Counts of expanded alpha and beta TCRs within tumors tracked the tumor nonsynonymous mutation count.

For these TCRs, the target antigens are not known. The time point here: sample taken at primary tumor resection. TCRdb fed the 5' RACE reads into MiXCR, producing one record per CDR3 protein. The sample lists more than 9,500 distinct CDR3 sequences; less than 15% were seen once. This sample comprised lung tumor tissue, obtained at surgery. These receptors were taken from a male donor with early-stage non-small cell lung cancer.

This clonotype came up a few times. J is TRBJ2-1 and V is TRBV7-9; 8 bases match TRBD2. Germline CDR1 reads SEHNR; CDR2 reads FQNEAQ (reference sequence). V lost 4 bases, J lost 0 bases, and 8 bases stayed unmatched. This CDR3 has 17 amino acids. Here the CDR3 reads CASSSPGGGTSYNEQFF. CDR3 bases: TGTGCCAGCAGCTCCCCCGGCGGGGGGACCTCCTACAATGAGCAGTTCTTC.

This clonotype was seen many times. The rearrangement uses TRBV7-9 and TRBJ1-1, with D perhaps TRBD1 (6 bases). Between the trimmed V and J ends, which lost 1 base and 2 bases, there was a span of 8 bases. The CDR3 runs 14 residues. CDR1 SEHNR and CDR2 FQNEAQ come from the germline V gene (reference sequence). In DNA form, the CDR3 reads TGTGCCAGCAGCTTAGTGGACAGTAACACTGAAGCTTTCTTT. Translation: CASSLVDSNTEAFF. Complete variable domain (other parts from reference TRBV7-9 and TRBJ1-1): DTGVSQNPRHKITKRGQNVTFRCDPISEHNRLYWYRQTLGQGPEFLTYFQNEAQLEKSRLLSDRFSAERPKGSFSTLEIQRTEQGDSAMYLCASSLVDSNTEAFFGQGTRLTVV.

Only a few counts were recorded for this clonotype. This chain uses TRBV28 with TRBJ2-3; 7 nucleotides agree with TRBD2. CDR3 length: 15 residues. V trimming: 6 bases; J trimming: 0 bases; junction bases outside the gene matches: 6. Germline-derived CDR1 and CDR2 are MDHEN and SYDVKM. For the CDR3, the DNA is TGTGCCAGCAGCCGAAGCGGGGCTAGCACAGATACGCAGTATTTT. Translated: CASSRSGASTDTQYF.

This clonotype was counted once. This chain links TRBV20-1 with TRBJ2-7, with D possibly being TRBD1 (6 bases). CDR1 DFQATT and CDR2 SNEGSKA come from the germline V gene (reference sequence). Trimming left V 3 bases short and J 0 bases short, with 18 bases between. The CDR3 loop spans 16 amino acids. CDR3 protein: CSARHIQGTYSYEQYF. In nucleotides, the CDR3 is TGCAGTGCTAGGCATATACAGGGCACTTACTCCTACGAGCAGTACTTC.

This clonotype came up many times. The chain joins TRBV4-1 to TRBJ2-1; a weak D match, TRBD2 (6 bases). V was clipped by 3 bases and J by 0 bases, with 12 bases between them. Germline assignment: CDR1 MGHRA and CDR2 YSYEKL. The CDR3 spans 16 residues. CDR3 nucleotide sequence: TGCGCCAGCAGCCAGTTTAGCGGCAGCTCCTACAATGAGCAGTTCTTC. This encodes CASSQFSGSSYNEQFF.

This clonotype was recorded many times. The genes are TRBV20-1 and TRBJ2-7, with TRBD2 matching over 10 bases. V gave up 6 bases and J gave up 4 bases; unmatched junction bases: 6. The CDR3 totals 13 residues. CDR1 and CDR2 (germline): DFQATT, SNEGSKA (reference sequence). The CDR3 DNA is TGCAGTGCAGGACTAGCGGTTATTTACGAGCAGTACTTC. Translating gives CSAGLAVIYEQYF.

The V and J genes are TRBV5-5 and TRBJ2-2; D not certain. The CDR3 contains 14 residues. V lost 2 bases and J 1 base, leaving 6 bases between the germline ends. Germline loops: CDR1 SGHKS, CDR2 YYEKEE (reference sequence). Here the CDR3 reads CASSFEGNTGELFF. The CDR3, as DNA: TGTGCCAGCAGCTTCGAAGGGAACACCGGGGAGCTGTTTTTT. Based on the CDR3 plus reference TRBV5-5 and TRBJ2-2, the full variable domain is DAGVTQSPTHLIKTRGQQVTLRCSPISGHKSVSWYQQVLGQGPQFIFQYYEKEERGRGNFPDRFSARQFPNYSSELNVNALLLGDSALYLCASSFEGNTGELFFGEGSRLTVL.

This clonotype was picked up many times. The gene calls are TRBV10-1 and TRBJ2-7, with a tentative D call TRBD2 (6 bases). The CDR3 contains 12 residues. Germline values: CDR1 WNHNN, CDR2 SYGVQD (reference sequence). Trimming took 4 bases from V and 4 from J, leaving 8 bases between them. CDR3 sequence (DNA): TGCGCCAGCAGTGGTAGCGGTTACGAGCAGTACTTC. Translation: CASSGSGYEQYF.

This sequence joins TRBV4-3 and TRBJ2-2; no definite D call. V lost 4 bases and J 4 bases, leaving 16 bases between the germline ends. Per the germline V gene, CDR1 is LGHNA and CDR2 is YSLEER. The CDR3 totals 16 residues. DNA of the CDR3: TGCGCCAGCAGCCTACGACCGAAAATTGGCACCGGGGAGCTGTTTTTT. Translated: CASSLRPKIGTGELFF.

This clonotype was detected many times. The chain recombines TRBV6-5 with TRBJ1-2, with a tentative D call TRBD1 (5 bases). Germline V CDR1 and CDR2: MNHEY, SVGAGI. The CDR3 extends over 15 amino acids. Trimming cost V 3 bases and J 4 bases, with 15 bases left between them. CDR3 DNA sequence: TGTGCCAGCAGTTATGACGGGGCAGGTGTCTATGGCTACACCTTC. This codes for CASSYDGAGVYGYTF.

This clonotype was seen many times. The chain uses TRBV20-1 and TRBJ2-4, with D possibly TRBD2 on 5 matching bases. V was shortened by 3 bases and J by 2 bases, with 14 bases between the two germline ends. CDR1 DFQATT and CDR2 SNEGSKA come from the germline V gene (reference sequence). The CDR3 has 15 residues. CDR3 sequence: CSASDRRTSKNIQYF. The CDR3 nucleotides are TGCAGTGCTAGTGATCGGAGGACGTCCAAAAACATTCAGTACTTC.

This clonotype was counted at least ten times. The CDR3 region is CASSHGGGETQYF. Written as DNA, the CDR3 is TGTGCCAGCAGTCACGGGGGGGGAGAGACCCAGTACTTC. This rearrangement joins TRBV6-6 to TRBJ2-5; 8 nucleotides agree with TRBD2. The CDR3 length is 13 residues. After removal of 5 bases from V and 4 bases from J, the junction contained 3 bases not matched to a gene. Looked up from germline, CDR1 is MNHNY and CDR2 is SVGAGI (reference sequence).

This clonotype was seen many times. The chain links TRBV12-3 or TRBV12-4 to TRBJ2-3; D remains ambiguous. The V end was cut by 7 bases, the J end by 2 bases, with 16 bases between. The length of the CDR3 is 15 residues. The CDR3 protein is CASTAPQAHTDTQYF. CDR3 coding DNA: TGTGCCAGCACCGCCCCCCAGGCACACACAGATACGCAGTATTTT.

This clonotype was detected ten times or more. The chain joins TRBV20-1 to TRBJ2-1, with D unresolved. The CDR3 contains 16 residues. Trimming pared 0 bases from V and 0 bases from J, leaving 12 bases between. CDR1 and CDR2 from the germline V gene are DFQATT and SNEGSKA (reference sequence). The CDR3 spells CSARDARDYSYNEQFF. The CDR3 DNA follows: TGCAGTGCTAGAGATGCAAGAGATTACTCCTACAATGAGCAGTTCTTC.

The V call is TRBV12-3 or TRBV12-4, the J call TRBJ2-7, with D tentatively TRBD2 (6 bases). Trimming took off 3 bases at V and 2 bases at J, with 11 bases between the two ends. The CDR3 has 14 amino acids. The CDR3 here is CASSFQAGPYEQYF. In DNA form, the CDR3 reads TGTGCCAGCAGTTTCCAGGCGGGACCCTACGAGCAGTACTTC.